This TCR beta chain is drawn from a study of identical twins. From the 5' RACE reads, TCRdb called clonotypes with MiXCR, one entry per CDR3 protein. This table holds 690,000 or so distinct CDR3 sequences, around 8.6% found once. This same sample was also part of a study on yellow fever vaccine responses in identical twins.

This clonotype originated in a woman aged 18-29 years in good health. The sample consisted of PBMCs.

DNA of the CDR3: TGTGCCACCGACGAGGGTCCCCCTTACAATGAGCAGTTCTTC. Protein: CATDEGPPYNEQFF. The J gene is TRBJ2-1, the V gene TRBV24-1; D is possibly TRBD2 (5 bases). V was clipped by 9 bases and J by 4 bases, with 15 bases between them. This CDR3 contains 14 residues. The germline CDR1 and CDR2 sequences are KGHDR and SFDVKD.